The 22 T cell receptor beta chains reported below all come from one sample, sequenced in a study of control samples from healthy donors and cancer patients. Profiling relied on immunoSEQ multiplex PCR, and the TCRdb table lists in-frame clones only, not all of them. The sample contains over 200,000 clones, almost 85% of which appear only once. Sequencing was done on a sample of PBMCs. The receptors were sampled from a woman aged 55 to 70 with lung cancer.

With respect to this clone: The sample holds other DNA sequences that translate to the same CDR3. The V call is TRBV4-1, the J call TRBJ1-3, with 8 bases identical to TRBD1. Trimming removed 4 bases from V and 4 bases from J; junction bases left unmatched: 9. Looked up from germline, CDR1 is MGHRA and CDR2 is YSYEKL. The CDR3 spans 16 residues. The CDR3 loop reads CASSPTPGTGGNTIYF. CDR3 sequence (DNA): TGCGCCAGCAGCCCTACCCCAGGGACAGGCGGAAACACCATATATTTT.

A few counts support this clone. The rearrangement links TRBV18 to TRBJ1-6, with TRBD1 identical over 10 bases. Germline loops: CDR1 KGHSH, CDR2 LQKENI. This CDR3 is 15 amino acids long. The ends lost 3 bases at V and 9 bases at J; junction bases unmatched: 5. The CDR3 region has the DNA TGTGCCAGCTCACCGGTGGGACAGGGGACTTCACCCCTCCACTTT. The encoded protein is CASSPVGQGTSPLHF.

This chain joins TRBV5-1 and TRBJ2-1, with 8 bases that match TRBD2. The CDR3 runs to 15 residues. In germline, CDR1 is SGHRS, CDR2 YFSETQ. After removal of 1 base from V and 4 bases from J, the junction contained 4 bases not matched to a gene. CDR3 residues: CASSLPTSAYNEQFF. Written as DNA, the CDR3 is TGCGCCAGCAGCTTGCCGACTAGCGCGTACAATGAGCAGTTCTTC.

The chain employs TRBV5-1 and TRBJ2-1; possibly TRBD2 for D (5 bases). V lost 1 base, J lost 5 bases, and 10 bases lay in between. The CDR3 contains 14 residues. Per germline, CDR1 SGHRS and CDR2 YFSETQ. The CDR3 DNA reads as TGCGCCAGCAGCTTGTTCACGGGAAACAATGAGCAGTTCTTC. It is translated as CASSLFTGNNEQFF. The whole variable domain, remainder taken from reference TRBV5-1 and TRBJ2-1, is KAGVTQTPRYLIKTRGQQVTLSCSPISGHRSVSWYQQTPGQGLQFLFEYFSETQRNKGNFPGRFSGRQFSNSRSEMNVSTLELGDSALYLCASSLFTGNNEQFFGPGTRLTVL.

This clone was counted once. The chain carries TRBV20-1 and TRBJ2-3, with 7 bases aligning to TRBD2. The germline V gene has CDR1 DFQATT and CDR2 SNEGSKA (reference sequence). The CDR3 is 16 residues long. The V gene end was trimmed by 3 bases and the J gene end by 0 bases; junction bases not matched to a gene: 9. This chain's CDR3 is CSASGGLADSTDTQYF. The CDR3 coding sequence is TGCAGTGCTAGTGGCGGGCTAGCGGATAGCACAGATACGCAGTATTTT.

Here the CDR3 reads CASSLTGSLSYEQYF. CDR3 nucleotides: TGTGCCAGCAGCCTAACAGGGAGCCTATCCTACGAGCAGTACTTC. The rearrangement links TRBV7-2 to TRBJ2-7; D possibly corresponds to TRBD1 (6 bases). Trimming took off 5 bases at V and 1 base at J, with 15 bases between the two ends. Germline loops: CDR1 SGHTA, CDR2 FQGNSA. This CDR3 region has 15 residues.

The chain uses TRBV25-1 and TRBJ2-3; D call uncertain. The CDR3 totals 13 residues. With 4 bases removed from V and 6 bases from J, the gap between germline ends came to 11 bases. Germline V gene lookup returns CDR1 MGHDK and CDR2 SYGVNS. CDR3 residues: CASSVPGLDTQYF. CDR3 in DNA: TGTGCCAGCAGTGTTCCGGGTCTGGATACGCAGTATTTT.

The V gene is TRBV11-2, the J gene TRBJ1-5, with D tentatively TRBD1 (5 bases). CDR1 and CDR2 (germline): SGHAT, FQNNGV. Trimming pared 1 base from V and 8 bases from J, leaving 15 bases between. The CDR3 runs to 15 residues. The CDR3 DNA sequence: TGTGCCAGCAGCTTAGGGCCAACGGGGGGGGAGCCCCAGCATTTT. Translation gives CASSLGPTGGEPQHF.

The chain couples TRBV29-1 to TRBJ2-1; possibly TRBD2 for D (6 bases). This CDR3 spans 12 amino acids. Trimming cost V 6 bases and J 6 bases, with 12 bases left between them. Germline CDR1 SQVTM, CDR2 ANQGSEA. This chain's CDR3 is CSVTGVGNEQFF. For the CDR3, the DNA is TGCAGCGTCACGGGAGTGGGCAATGAGCAGTTCTTC.

The V call is TRBV27, the J call TRBJ1-6, with 9 bases aligning to TRBD1. Unmatched junction bases numbered 4, after V lost 6 bases and J lost 7 bases. This CDR3 has 14 amino acids. Germline V gives CDR1 MNHEY, CDR2 SMNVEV (reference sequence). The CDR3 region is CASRAGTGNSPLHF. The CDR3 DNA reads TGTGCCAGCAGGGCCGGGACAGGGAATTCACCCCTCCACTTT.

The genes are TRBV7-9 and TRBJ2-7; the D is unclear. Looked up from germline, CDR1 is SEHNR and CDR2 is FQNEAQ (reference sequence). This CDR3 region has 16 residues. V gave up 1 base and J gave up 0 bases, with 13 bases separating them. Written as DNA, the CDR3 is TGTGCCAGCAGCTTAGGGCGGCCTCGGACCTCCTACGAGCAGTACTTC. Translation gives CASSLGRPRTSYEQYF.

The chain recombines TRBV5-5 with TRBJ2-3; perhaps TRBD1 as D (5 bases). The length of the CDR3 is 16 residues. Germline CDR1 is SGHKS and CDR2 is YYEKEE (reference sequence). V was shortened by 1 base and J by 0 bases, with 12 bases between the two germline ends. CDR3 nucleotides: TGTGCCAGCAGCTTGTTCCAGGGTGGGAGCACAGATACGCAGTATTTT. Amino acids: CASSLFQGGSTDTQYF.

The chain is built from TRBV20-1 and TRBJ1-1; D is possibly TRBD1 (5 bases). This CDR3 is 12 amino acids long. V shed 3 bases and J shed 12 bases, with 17 bases lying between them. CDR1 is DFQATT, CDR2 SNEGSKA, per germline (reference sequence). The CDR3 DNA reads TGCAGTGCTAGTCAACAGGCCGCCGGATCTTTCTTT. Protein: CSASQQAAGSFF.

Note on this clone: One end of the junction does not line up with germline, which may come from a read error. The V and J genes are TRBV6-1 and TRBJ2-1; D is ambiguous. The CDR3 is made up of 15 amino acids. Germline V gene lookup returns CDR1 MNHNS and CDR2 SASEGT. The CDR3 region has the DNA TGTGCCAGCAGGGAAGATTTGAGCTCCTACAATGAGCAGTTCTTC. Translation: CASREDLSSYNEQFF.

The rearrangement uses TRBV5-8 and TRBJ1-1; D is possibly TRBD1 (5 bases). The CDR3 contains 14 residues. CDR1 is SGHTS and CDR2 is YDEGEE in the germline V gene. Trimming left V 1 base short and J 1 base short, with 8 bases between. The CDR3 sequence: CASSLRQTNTEAFF. CDR3 DNA: TGTGCCAGCAGCTTGAGACAGACGAACACTGAAGCTTTCTTT.

The chain uses TRBV12-3 or TRBV12-4 and TRBJ1-1; D ambiguous. Trimming removed 3 bases at V and 4 bases at J, with 9 bases between. CDR3 size: 13 residues. The chain's CDR3 is CASSFSQATEAFF. CDR3 in DNA: TGTGCCAGCAGTTTTAGTCAGGCCACTGAAGCTTTCTTT.

The chain carries TRBV4-1 and TRBJ1-4; D is ambiguous. Germline V gives CDR1 MGHRA, CDR2 YSYEKL. This CDR3 contains 16 residues. Trimming took 1 base from V and 0 from J, leaving 9 bases between them. CDR3 DNA sequence: TGCGCCAGCAGCCAAGGCCCTACAGCAACTAATGAAAAACTGTTTTTT. Translated, it gives CASSQGPTATNEKLFF.

In the case of this clone: In the same sample, other DNA sequences code for this CDR3. This chain connects TRBV5-1 to TRBJ2-7, with 11 positions matching TRBD2. CDR1 and CDR2 (germline): SGHRS, YFSETQ. The CDR3 totals 14 residues. V was pared by 1 base and J by 4 bases, with 1 base of the junction left unmatched. The CDR3 reads CASSLTSGGYEQYF. CDR3 DNA: TGCGCCAGCAGCTTGACTAGCGGGGGATACGAGCAGTACTTC. Drawing the rest from reference TRBV5-1 and TRBJ2-7, the complete variable domain is KAGVTQTPRYLIKTRGQQVTLSCSPISGHRSVSWYQQTPGQGLQFLFEYFSETQRNKGNFPGRFSGRQFSNSRSEMNVSTLELGDSALYLCASSLTSGGYEQYFGPGTRLTVT.

V is TRBV7-8 and J is TRBJ2-3; 9 bases map to TRBD1. This CDR3 has 15 amino acids. The germline V gene has CDR1 SGHVS and CDR2 FQNEAQ. V shed 5 bases and J 5 bases; nucleotides not matched to a gene: 8. The CDR3 coding sequence is TGTGCCAGCAGCCTGACAGGGGGTCCCGGAGATACGCAGTATTTT. Its translation is CASSLTGGPGDTQYF.

The chain has TRBV10-3 and TRBJ1-1; D ambiguous. CDR1 is ENHRY and CDR2 is SYGVKD in the germline V gene. The CDR3 spans 15 residues. The V end lost 3 bases, the J end lost 1 base, and 12 bases lay between the germline ends. CDR3 nucleotide sequence: TGTGCCATCAGTGATTGGGCGAAAGAGAACACTGAAGCTTTCTTT. This translates into CAISDWAKENTEAFF.

This chain links TRBV21-1 with TRBJ1-5. TRBV21-1 is given as a pseudogene. The CDR3 length is 15 residues. CDR3 sequence: CASSNGAQTGGPQHF. The CDR3 DNA sequence: TGTGCCAGCAGCAACGGGGCACAAACGGGGGGGCCCCAGCATTTT.

This rearrangement joins TRBV19 to TRBJ2-7; 7 nucleotides line up with TRBD1. CDR3 length: 13 residues. Per the germline V gene, CDR1 is LNHDA and CDR2 is SQIVND (reference sequence). Trimming removed 3 bases from V and 5 bases from J; junction bases left unmatched: 4. This CDR3 reads CASSMTGSHEQYF. For the CDR3, the DNA is TGTGCCAGTAGTATGACAGGGTCCCACGAGCAGTACTTC.